These 4 T cell receptor beta chains share one sample of origin, sequenced in a study of beta chain features in type 1 diabetes. The study reverse transcribed the entire isolated RNA, so it sequenced expressed TCRB transcripts. The table came from immunoSEQ multiplex PCR; TCRdb's copy has only in-frame clones and leaves some out. The sample includes 860,000 or so clones, roughly a sixth of them seen just once. The sample comprised naive CD4+ T cells from blood. These receptors all stem from a woman between 18 and 30 years old in good health.

This clone was recorded once. The chain has TRBV15 and TRBJ2-7; D possibly corresponds to TRBD1 (5 bases). The CDR3 has 13 amino acids. Germline V gene data show CDR1 as LNHNV and CDR2 as YYDKDF (reference sequence). Trimming stripped 1 base from V and 12 bases from J, with 16 bases between. CDR3 sequence: CATSRVLPGILYF. Here the CDR3 DNA reads TGTGCCACCAGCAGAGTACTTCCAGGGATATTGTACTTC.

This clone has just a few counts. The chain recombines TRBV28 with TRBJ1-5; D perhaps matches TRBD1 (5 bases). V lost 8 bases, J lost 9 bases, and 14 bases lay in between. Germline V gene sequence: CDR1 MDHEN, CDR2 SYDVKM. The CDR3 sequence is 12 residues long. CDR3 residues: CASRDASRPQHF. CDR3 bases: TGTGCCAGCCGGGACGCATCTCGGCCCCAGCATTTT.

In DNA, the CDR3 is TGTGCCAGCAGCTTGGTGGTGGGAGAGGGGTTGAGAGATACGCAGTATTTT. As protein: CASSLVVGEGLRDTQYF. This chain connects TRBV5-6 to TRBJ2-3; tentatively, D is TRBD1 or TRBD2 (5 bases each). Germline V lookup: CDR1 SGHDT, CDR2 YYEEEE. V gave up 0 bases and J gave up 5 bases, with 19 bases separating them. There are 17 residues in the CDR3.

The DNA of the CDR3 is TGTGCCAGCAGTAGAACCGATAGCGGGAGGGTATTTCGGCGGCTCTATGAGCAGTTCTTC. It yields the protein CASSRTDSGRVFRRLYEQFF. This chain connects TRBV27 to TRBJ2-1, with 11 bases lining up with TRBD2. V shed 5 bases, J shed 8 bases, and the junction held 23 bases outside the gene matches. The CDR3 sequence is 20 residues long. Germline V gives CDR1 MNHEY, CDR2 SMNVEV (reference sequence).